The 26 T cell receptor beta chains given below trace back to one sample, sequenced in a study of T-cell memory formation after mild COVID-19. TCRdb reprocessed the 5' RACE reads with MiXCR, giving one entry per CDR3 protein. The sample lists 350,000 to 450,000 distinct CDR3 sequences, approximately 20% occurring once. The material sequenced was PBMCs or a T cell subset sorted from them (not recorded which). The receptors originated from an adult woman who had mild COVID-19 (a few samples of this study predate the infection). Cell type and time point are not known.

The V and J genes are TRBV28 and TRBJ2-1; D uncertain. The ends were cut back, 7 bases at V and 10 bases at J, with 14 bases in the middle. This CDR3 comprises 12 residues. The germline V gene encodes CDR1 MDHEN and CDR2 SYDVKM. CDR3 in amino acids: CASKEFAEEQFF. In DNA form, the CDR3 reads TGTGCCAGCAAGGAGTTCGCGGAAGAGCAGTTCTTC. Drawing the rest from reference TRBV28 and TRBJ2-1, the complete variable domain is DVKVTQSSRYLVKRTGEKVFLECVQDMDHENMFWYRQDPGLGLRLIYFSYDVKMKEKGDIPEGYSVSREKKERFSLILESASTNQTSMYLCASKEFAEEQFFGPGTRLTVL.

A few counts support this clonotype. This rearrangement joins TRBV11-2 to TRBJ1-6; D remains ambiguous. CDR3 length equals 14 residues. CDR1 and CDR2 from the germline V gene are SGHAT and FQNNGV. Trimming took 5 bases from V and 7 from J, leaving 12 bases between them. The CDR3 DNA follows: TGTGCCAGCAGCCCGACGGATATGAATTCACCCCTCCACTTT. This codes for CASSPTDMNSPLHF.

This clonotype came up many times. The chain couples TRBV12-3 or TRBV12-4 to TRBJ2-1; 13 bases align to TRBD2. The CDR3 covers 14 residues. Trimming cost V 6 bases and J 4 bases; bases outside gene matches: 0. The CDR3 here is CASRGLAGYNEQFF. The CDR3 region has the DNA TGTGCCAGCAGGGGACTAGCGGGGTACAATGAGCAGTTCTTC.

Only a few counts were recorded for this clonotype. This rearrangement joins TRBV20-1 to TRBJ2-7; possible D gene TRBD1, 5 bases. The CDR3 is 16 amino acids. V was clipped by 1 base and J by 0 bases, with 16 bases between them. The germline V gene encodes CDR1 DFQATT and CDR2 SNEGSKA (reference sequence). The CDR3 protein is CSARVGGAESSYEQYF. The CDR3 DNA sequence: TGCAGTGCTAGAGTCGGTGGGGCAGAAAGCTCCTACGAGCAGTACTTC.

This chain links TRBV5-4 with TRBJ1-2; maybe TRBD1 (5 bases). With 0 bases removed from V and 5 bases from J, the gap between germline ends came to 20 bases. The CDR3 extends over 17 amino acids. The germline V gene encodes CDR1 SGHNT and CDR2 YYREEE (reference sequence). In DNA form, the CDR3 reads TGTGCCAGCAGCTTGGGAGGGGTGGACGGGCCGTGGTATGGCTACACCTTC. This sequence encodes CASSLGGVDGPWYGYTF.

Here the CDR3 DNA reads TGTGCCACCAGTGATTTGGGACAGGACACAGATACGCAGTATTTT. Amino acids: CATSDLGQDTDTQYF. The chain couples TRBV24-1 to TRBJ2-3, with 7 positions matching TRBD1. The germline V gene encodes CDR1 KGHDR and CDR2 SFDVKD. This CDR3 has 15 residues. The ends lost 0 bases at V and 2 bases at J; junction bases unmatched: 1.

This clonotype showed up just a few times. The rearrangement joins TRBV7-9 to TRBJ1-2; D call uncertain. Germline V gene lookup returns CDR1 SEHNR and CDR2 FQNEAQ (reference sequence). The CDR3 is 13 residues long. V gave up 6 bases and J gave up 5 bases, with 13 bases separating them. Here the CDR3 reads CASRPMWEYGYTF. CDR3 DNA: TGTGCCAGCAGACCAATGTGGGAATATGGCTACACCTTC.

The rearrangement joins TRBV12-3 or TRBV12-4 to TRBJ2-2; 13 nucleotides agree with TRBD2. The CDR3 runs 16 residues. The ends lost 6 bases at V and 7 bases at J; junction bases unmatched: 8. The CDR3 DNA reads as TGTGCCAGCAGCCGTGGACTAGCGGGGGAGGGCGGGGAGCTGTTTTTT. It codes for CASSRGLAGEGGELFF.

The V gene is TRBV4-3, the J gene TRBJ2-1, with TRBD2 matching over 8 bases. V lost 5 bases and J lost 7; bases outside the gene matches: 4. The CDR3 runs to 13 residues. The germline CDR1 and CDR2 sequences are LGHNA and YSLEER. CDR3 bases: TGCGCCAGCAGCGCCCGACTAGCGAATGAGCAGTTCTTC. It yields the protein CASSARLANEQFF.

This clonotype has more than one count but fewer than ten. The chain employs TRBV4-2 and TRBJ2-7, with 9 bases lining up with TRBD2. Germline V gives CDR1 LGHNA, CDR2 YNFKEQ. V was pared by 4 bases and J by 2 bases, with 9 bases of the junction left unmatched. The CDR3 covers 16 residues. The chain's CDR3 is CASSPLAGDPTYEQYF. CDR3 in DNA: TGTGCCAGCAGCCCCTTAGCGGGGGATCCGACCTACGAGCAGTACTTC.

This clonotype has just a few counts. This chain uses TRBV7-8 with TRBJ1-2; 7 bases fit TRBD1. Unmatched junction bases numbered 8, after V lost 5 bases and J lost 2 bases. This CDR3 spans 15 amino acids. CDR1 and CDR2 (germline): SGHVS, FQNEAQ. The CDR3 spells CASSVTGDVNYGYTF. DNA for the CDR3: TGTGCCAGCAGCGTAACAGGGGATGTAAACTATGGCTACACCTTC. Together with reference TRBV7-8 and TRBJ1-2, the CDR3 gives the full variable domain: GAGVSQSPRYKVAKRGQDVALRCDPISGHVSLFWYQQALGQGPEFLTYFQNEAQLDKSGLPSDRFFAERPEGSVSTLKIQRTQQEDSAVYLCASSVTGDVNYGYTFGSGTRLTVV.

The chain couples TRBV9 to TRBJ1-2; D ambiguous. Trimming removed 0 bases at V and 0 bases at J, with 9 bases between. The CDR3 totals 15 residues. Germline V gene sequence: CDR1 SGDLS, CDR2 YYNGEE. CDR3 amino acids: CASSVALGSNYGYTF. The DNA for the CDR3 is TGTGCCAGCAGCGTAGCCTTGGGATCTAACTATGGCTACACCTTC. The variable domain in full, with the rest retrieved from reference TRBV9 and TRBJ1-2, is DSGVTQTPKHLITATGQRVTLRCSPRSGDLSVYWYQQSLDQGLQFLIQYYNGEERAKGNILERFSAQQFPDLHSELNLSSLELGDSALYFCASSVALGSNYGYTFGSGTRLTVV.

Only one count was recorded for this clonotype. The chain combines TRBV30 with TRBJ1-1, with D unclear. The CDR3 contains 13 residues. Germline V gives CDR1 GTSNPN, CDR2 SVGIG (reference sequence). V was shortened by 2 bases and J by 0 bases, with 7 bases between the two germline ends. For the CDR3, the DNA is TGTGCCTGGAGTTTTCAGATGAACACTGAAGCTTTCTTT. Translated: CAWSFQMNTEAFF.

V is TRBV20-1 and J is TRBJ1-2; tentative D call: TRBD1 (5 bases). V dropped 6 bases and J dropped 11 bases, with 19 bases sitting between them. CDR1 DFQATT and CDR2 SNEGSKA come from the germline V gene (reference sequence). The CDR3 is 12 amino acids. CDR3 nucleotide sequence: TGCAGTGCCGGGACTCACCCTGAGGGGTACACCTTC. This codes for CSAGTHPEGYTF.

This clonotype has a handful of counts. This chain joins TRBV30 and TRBJ1-2; D is unclear. V was pared by 1 base and J by 8 bases, with 14 bases between. This CDR3 is 13 amino acids long. From germline, CDR1 is GTSNPN and CDR2 SVGIG (reference sequence). CDR3: CAWSEAKLGGYTF. CDR3 bases: TGTGCCTGGAGTGAAGCCAAACTGGGGGGCTACACCTTC.

The chain has TRBV7-9 and TRBJ1-5; D possibly corresponds to TRBD1 (6 bases). This CDR3 is built from 15 residues. Per the germline V gene, CDR1 is SEHNR and CDR2 is FQNEAQ (reference sequence). The V end was cut by 1 base, the J end by 7 bases, with 14 bases between. DNA of the CDR3: TGTGCCAGCAGCTTAGGGGGGGGACAATCCCAGCCCCAGCATTTT. This gives the protein CASSLGGGQSQPQHF.

This clonotype was found a few times. The J gene is TRBJ2-1, the V gene TRBV20-1; D unresolved. Germline values: CDR1 DFQATT, CDR2 SNEGSKA (reference sequence). The CDR3 is 13 amino acids. V shed 6 bases and J shed 5 bases, with 14 bases lying between them. CDR3 sequence: CSAPTWLNNEQFF. For the CDR3, the DNA is TGCAGTGCACCAACGTGGCTAAACAATGAGCAGTTCTTC.

This clonotype was observed a few times. The chain combines TRBV11-2 with TRBJ2-5; 7 nucleotides agree with TRBD1. The CDR3 contains 16 residues. From germline, CDR1 is SGHAT and CDR2 FQNNGV. V trimming: 1 base; J trimming: 1 base; junction bases outside the gene matches: 6. The CDR3 DNA reads as TGTGCCAGCAGCTTAGGACGATGGGACAGCCAAGAGACCCAGTACTTC. Translated, it gives CASSLGRWDSQETQYF. Looking up the rest from reference TRBV11-2 and TRBJ2-5 gives the full variable domain: EAGVAQSPRYKIIEKRQSVAFWCNPISGHATLYWYQQILGQGPKLLIQFQNNGVVDDSQLPKDRFSAERLKGVDSTLKIQPAKLEDSAVYLCASSLGRWDSQETQYFGPGTRLLVL.

CDR3: CASSLAADSTEAFF. CDR3 DNA sequence: TGTGCCAGCAGCTTAGCGGCCGATTCCACTGAAGCTTTCTTT. This rearrangement joins TRBV7-9 to TRBJ1-1; D is uncertain. CDR3 size: 14 residues. Per the germline V gene, CDR1 is SEHNR and CDR2 is FQNEAQ (reference sequence). V was pared by 0 bases and J by 4 bases, with 9 bases between. Full variable domain (rest looked up from reference TRBV7-9 and TRBJ1-1): DTGVSQNPRHKITKRGQNVTFRCDPISEHNRLYWYRQTLGQGPEFLTYFQNEAQLEKSRLLSDRFSAERPKGSFSTLEIQRTEQGDSAMYLCASSLAADSTEAFFGQGTRLTVV.

V and J are TRBV7-2 and TRBJ2-3; possible D gene TRBD2, 6 bases. V lost 5 bases, J lost 0 bases, and 12 bases lay in between. The CDR3 has 15 amino acids. Germline assignment: CDR1 SGHTA and CDR2 FQGNSA. The CDR3 DNA reads TGTGCCAGCAGCGGGGGGAGATTAAGCACAGATACGCAGTATTTT. Its protein is CASSGGRLSTDTQYF.

The J gene is TRBJ1-1, the V gene TRBV5-4; a weak D match, TRBD1 (6 bases). The length of the CDR3 is 14 residues. The germline CDR1 and CDR2 sequences are SGHNT and YYREEE (reference sequence). Between the trimmed V and J ends, which lost 5 bases and 7 bases, there was a span of 18 bases. This CDR3 is CASRSRGQRLEAFF. CDR3 nucleotide sequence: TGTGCCAGCAGATCACGCGGACAGCGGCTTGAAGCTTTCTTT. The full variable domain, rest sourced from reference TRBV5-4 and TRBJ1-1, is ETGVTQSPTHLIKTRGQQVTLRCSSQSGHNTVSWYQQALGQGPQFIFQYYREEENGRGNFPPRFSGLQFPNYSSELNVNALELDDSALYLCASRSRGQRLEAFFGQGTRLTVV.

This clonotype came up many times. The genes are TRBV5-1 and TRBJ2-3; possibly TRBD1 for D (6 bases). This CDR3 has 15 residues. Trimming pared 3 bases from V and 6 bases from J, leaving 17 bases between. CDR1 and CDR2 (germline): SGHRS, YFSETQ. CDR3 bases: TGCGCCAGCAGCTGGTACAGGGAAGTCCTGGATACGCAGTATTTT. The encoded protein is CASSWYREVLDTQYF.

A few counts support this clonotype. The rearrangement links TRBV6-5 to TRBJ1-1, with D hard to call. Per the germline V gene, CDR1 is MNHEY and CDR2 is SVGAGI. The CDR3 runs to 15 residues. The V end lost 5 bases, the J end lost 0 bases, and 13 bases lay between the germline ends. The CDR3 nucleotides read TGTGCCAGCAGTCGAAATGGACTGTTGAACACTGAAGCTTTCTTT. Its protein is CASSRNGLLNTEAFF.

This clonotype has just a few counts. The chain links TRBV7-8 to TRBJ1-2; a possible D gene is TRBD1 (6 bases). The CDR3 length is 15 residues. Germline V CDR1 and CDR2: SGHVS, FQNEAQ. The V end lost 1 base, the J end lost 10 bases, and 19 bases lay between the germline ends. In DNA, the CDR3 is TGTGCCAGCAGCTTAGGTTCGTCAGGGGCCTCTGACTACACCTTC. The encoded protein is CASSLGSSGASDYTF. The entire variable domain, with the rest obtained from reference TRBV7-8 and TRBJ1-2, is as follows: GAGVSQSPRYKVAKRGQDVALRCDPISGHVSLFWYQQALGQGPEFLTYFQNEAQLDKSGLPSDRFFAERPEGSVSTLKIQRTQQEDSAVYLCASSLGSSGASDYTFGSGTRLTVV.

CDR3 nucleotide sequence: TGTGCCAGCAGGACGACTAGGGACGAGCAGTACTTC. As protein: CASRTTRDEQYF. This chain joins TRBV6-5 and TRBJ2-7; D might be TRBD2 (6 bases). Germline loops: CDR1 MNHEY, CDR2 SVGAGI. V lost 6 bases and J 5 bases, leaving 11 bases between the germline ends. The length of the CDR3 is 12 residues.

In its sample, this clonotype was seen many times. The chain combines TRBV7-8 with TRBJ2-1, with TRBD1 matching 7 bases. The J segment lost 6 bases and the V segment lost 0 bases, leaving 8 bases of the junction unmatched. This CDR3 contains 16 residues. The germline V gene encodes CDR1 SGHVS and CDR2 FQNEAQ. CDR3 in DNA: TGTGCCAGCAGCTTAGCGATGGGGAACAGGGGCAATGAGCAGTTCTTC. This sequence encodes CASSLAMGNRGNEQFF.